Presented here are 9 T cell receptor beta chains from one specimen sequenced in a study of blood T cell repertoires in COVID-19. Data came from immunoSEQ multiplex PCR; TCRdb stores just in-frame clones and leaves some out. Among 70,000 to 100,000 clones listed, 80% to 90% were seen once. The sequencing sample was made of peripheral blood. These receptors were collected from a woman of 80 years or more with acute or convalescent COVID-19.

This clone was seen a single time. The chain carries TRBV18 and TRBJ1-4; D is unresolved. CDR3 size: 17 residues. Per germline, CDR1 KGHSH and CDR2 LQKENI. The V end was cut by 3 bases, the J end by 0 bases, with 14 bases between. For the CDR3, the DNA is TGTGCCAGCTCACCTACGAGCGGCCCATCAACTAATGAAAAACTGTTTTTT. Translated, it gives CASSPTSGPSTNEKLFF.

This clone came up a few times. V and J are TRBV7-9 and TRBJ1-4, with D perhaps matching TRBD1 (6 bases). In germline, CDR1 is SEHNR, CDR2 FQNEAQ (reference sequence). The CDR3 has 17 residues. Trimming left V 5 bases short and J 6 bases short, with 22 bases between. CDR3 protein: CASSDLITGTLYEKLFF. CDR3 in DNA: TGTGCCAGCAGCGATCTCATAACCGGGACACTTTATGAAAAACTGTTTTTT.

CDR3 sequence reads: CASSRLACYGYTF. CDR3 bases: TGTGCCAGCTCAAGACTAGCGTGCTATGGCTACACCTTC. The rearrangement joins TRBV21-1 to TRBJ1-2. TRBV21-1 constitutes a pseudogene. This CDR3 has 13 amino acids.

The chain carries TRBV5-6 and TRBJ1-1; TRBD1 might be the D (5 bases). V was shortened by 0 bases and J by 5 bases, with 11 bases between the two germline ends. The germline V gene has CDR1 SGHDT and CDR2 YYEEEE. The CDR3 consists of 14 residues. CDR3 sequence (DNA): TGTGCCAGCAGCTTGGATGGGGCAGGGACTGAAGCTTTCTTT. This gives the protein CASSLDGAGTEAFF.

The chain links TRBV7-8 to TRBJ2-5; TRBD2 might be the D (5 bases). In germline, CDR1 is SGHVS, CDR2 FQNEAQ. The V gene lost 4 bases and the J gene lost 9 bases, with 18 bases spanning the gap. The length of the CDR3 is 14 residues. The CDR3 protein is CASSSPGGLPAQYF. CDR3 DNA: TGTGCCAGCAGCTCTCCCGGAGGCCTCCCGGCCCAGTACTTC.

This rearrangement joins TRBV12-5 to TRBJ2-7, with a possible D match to TRBD2 (6 bases). CDR1 LGHNT and CDR2 FRNRAP come from the germline V gene. With 1 base removed from V and 4 bases from J, the gap between germline ends came to 11 bases. The CDR3 contains 14 residues. Here the CDR3 DNA reads TGTGCTAGTGGTTTGGCCGGACTAACTTACGAGCAGTACTTC. Its protein is CASGLAGLTYEQYF. The entire variable domain, with the rest obtained from reference TRBV12-5 and TRBJ2-7, is as follows: DARVTQTPRHKVTEMGQEVTMRCQPILGHNTVFWYRQTMMQGLELLAYFRNRAPLDDSGMPKDRFSAEMPDATLATLKIQPSEPRDSAVYFCASGLAGLTYEQYFGPGTRLTVT.

The J gene is TRBJ2-1, the V gene TRBV6-1; 9 bases are shared with TRBD1. Trimming took 4 bases from V and 2 from J; bases not matched to a gene: 6. The length of the CDR3 is 16 residues. Germline V gene sequence: CDR1 MNHNS, CDR2 SASEGT. In DNA, the CDR3 is TGTGCCAGCAGTGCGCTCCGGGACAGGGCCTACAATGAGCAGTTCTTC. Its translation is CASSALRDRAYNEQFF.

The rearrangement joins TRBV19 to TRBJ2-7, with 9 bases matching TRBD1. V was clipped by 5 bases and J by 3 bases; unmatched bases: 11. Germline V gene sequence: CDR1 LNHDA, CDR2 SQIVND (reference sequence). This CDR3 is 16 amino acids long. DNA for the CDR3: TGTGCCAGTAGTGCCCAGACAGGGGGGCGGAACTACGAGCAGTACTTC. Its protein product is CASSAQTGGRNYEQYF.

This clone was recorded once. V and J are TRBV28 and TRBJ1-1, with no clear D. The V end lost 5 bases, the J end lost 2 bases, and 6 bases lay between the germline ends. This CDR3 has 12 amino acids. Germline assignment: CDR1 MDHEN and CDR2 SYDVKM. The CDR3 protein is CASSGPNTEAFF. CDR3 coding DNA: TGTGCCAGCAGTGGGCCCAACACTGAAGCTTTCTTT.